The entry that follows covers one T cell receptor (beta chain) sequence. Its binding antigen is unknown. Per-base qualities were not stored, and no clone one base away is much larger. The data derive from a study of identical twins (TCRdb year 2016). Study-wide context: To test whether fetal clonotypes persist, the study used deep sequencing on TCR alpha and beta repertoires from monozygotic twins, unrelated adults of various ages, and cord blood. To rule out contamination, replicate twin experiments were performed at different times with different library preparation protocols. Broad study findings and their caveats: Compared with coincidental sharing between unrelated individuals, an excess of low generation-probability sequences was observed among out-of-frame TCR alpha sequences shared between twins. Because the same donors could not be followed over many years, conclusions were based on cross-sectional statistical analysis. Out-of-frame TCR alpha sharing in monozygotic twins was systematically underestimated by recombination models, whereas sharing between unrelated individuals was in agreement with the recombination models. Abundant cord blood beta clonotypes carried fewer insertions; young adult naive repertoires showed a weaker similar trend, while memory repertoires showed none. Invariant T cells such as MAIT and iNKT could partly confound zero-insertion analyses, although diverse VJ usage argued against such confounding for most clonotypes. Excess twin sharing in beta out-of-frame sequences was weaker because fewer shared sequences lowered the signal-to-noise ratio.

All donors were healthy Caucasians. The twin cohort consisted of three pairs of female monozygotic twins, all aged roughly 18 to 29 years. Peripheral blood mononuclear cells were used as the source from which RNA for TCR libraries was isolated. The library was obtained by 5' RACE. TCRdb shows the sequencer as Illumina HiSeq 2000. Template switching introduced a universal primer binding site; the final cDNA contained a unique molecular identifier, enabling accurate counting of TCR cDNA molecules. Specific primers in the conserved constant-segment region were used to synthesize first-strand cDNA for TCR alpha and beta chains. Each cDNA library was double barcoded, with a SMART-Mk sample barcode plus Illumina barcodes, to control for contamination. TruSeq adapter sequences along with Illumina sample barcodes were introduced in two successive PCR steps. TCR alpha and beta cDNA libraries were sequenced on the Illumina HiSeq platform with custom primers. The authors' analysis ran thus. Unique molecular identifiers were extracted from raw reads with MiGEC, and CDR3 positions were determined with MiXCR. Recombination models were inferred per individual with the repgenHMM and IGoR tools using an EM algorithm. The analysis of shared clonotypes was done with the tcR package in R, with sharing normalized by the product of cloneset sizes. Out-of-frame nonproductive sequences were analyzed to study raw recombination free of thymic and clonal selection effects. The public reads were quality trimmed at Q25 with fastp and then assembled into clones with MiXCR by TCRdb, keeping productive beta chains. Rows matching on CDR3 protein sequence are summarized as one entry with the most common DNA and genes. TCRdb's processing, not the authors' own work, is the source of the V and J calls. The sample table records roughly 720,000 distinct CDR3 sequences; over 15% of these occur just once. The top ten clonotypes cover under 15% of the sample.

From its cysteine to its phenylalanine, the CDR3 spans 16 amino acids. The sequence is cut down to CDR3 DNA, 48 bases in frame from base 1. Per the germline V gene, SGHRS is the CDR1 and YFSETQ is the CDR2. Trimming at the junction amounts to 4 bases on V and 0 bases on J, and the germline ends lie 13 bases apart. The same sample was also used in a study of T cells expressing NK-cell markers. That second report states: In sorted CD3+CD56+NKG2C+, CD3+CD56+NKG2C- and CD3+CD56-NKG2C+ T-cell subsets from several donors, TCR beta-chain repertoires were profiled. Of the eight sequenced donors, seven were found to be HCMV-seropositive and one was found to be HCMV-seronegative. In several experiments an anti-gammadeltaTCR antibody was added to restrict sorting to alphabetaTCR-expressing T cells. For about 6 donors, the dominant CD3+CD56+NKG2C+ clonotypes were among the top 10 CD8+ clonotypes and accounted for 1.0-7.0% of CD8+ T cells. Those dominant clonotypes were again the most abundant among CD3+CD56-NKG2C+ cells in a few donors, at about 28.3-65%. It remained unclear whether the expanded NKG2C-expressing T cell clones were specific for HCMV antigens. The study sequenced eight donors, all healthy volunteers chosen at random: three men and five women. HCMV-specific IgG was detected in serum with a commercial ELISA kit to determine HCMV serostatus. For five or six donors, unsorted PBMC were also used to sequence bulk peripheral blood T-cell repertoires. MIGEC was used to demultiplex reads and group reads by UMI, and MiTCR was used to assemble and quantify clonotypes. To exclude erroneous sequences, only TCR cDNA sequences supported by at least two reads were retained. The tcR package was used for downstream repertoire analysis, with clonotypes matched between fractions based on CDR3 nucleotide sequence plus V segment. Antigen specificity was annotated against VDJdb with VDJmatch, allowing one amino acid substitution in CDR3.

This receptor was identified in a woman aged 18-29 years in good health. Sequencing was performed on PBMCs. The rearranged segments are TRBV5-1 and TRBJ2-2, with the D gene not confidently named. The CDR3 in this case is CASSLSDTTNTGELFF. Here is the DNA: TGCGCCAGCAGCCTTTCTGACACAACGAACACCGGGGAGCTGTTTTTT. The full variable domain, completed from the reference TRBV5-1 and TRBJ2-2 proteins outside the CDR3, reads KAGVTQTPRYLIKTRGQQVTLSCSPISGHRSVSWYQQTPGQGLQFLFEYFSETQRNKGNFPGRFSGRQFSNSRSEMNVSTLELGDSALYLCASSLSDTTNTGELFFGEGSRLTVL.